This T cell receptor beta chain appears in the sequencing data of a study of blood T cell repertoires in COVID-19. Study as a whole: Acute and convalescent COVID-19 samples came from the United States, Italy and Spain. PBMCs, B-cell-depleted T cells, or T cells provided the cDNA or gDNA that made up the material.

TCRdb's table, derived via immunoSEQ multiplex PCR, lists solely in-frame clones and lacks some. The table records 450,000 or so clones, nearly 90% of them present only once. The germline V gene has CDR1 MGHRA and CDR2 YSYEKL. There are 14 residues in the CDR3. Trimming left V 0 bases short and J 7 bases short, with 7 bases between. The source material was peripheral blood. The clonotype comes from a man between 18 and 35 years old with COVID-19, enrolled during active disease. This chain uses TRBV4-1 with TRBJ1-6, with D perhaps matching TRBD1 (6 bases). This CDR3 is CASSQEDRNSPLHF. The CDR3 DNA reads as TGCGCCAGCAGCCAAGAGGACAGAAATTCACCCCTCCACTTT.